A selection of T cell receptor beta chains follows, all from one sample in a study of CD8+ T cells in alopecia areata. Profiled with immunoSEQ multiplex PCR; TCRdb holds only in-frame clones, not every one. This table holds about 280,000 clones, roughly 50% found once. Source: CD4+ T cells sorted from blood, taken at week 24, from a patient treated with tofacitinib. The receptors derive from a human donor with alopecia areata. Each CDR3 is given with its conserved first and last residue. Fields, in order: V gene, clone size, CDR3 length, J gene, D gene, CDR3 protein, CDR3 DNA. D genes are given only for firm matches. Not all rows give a size; the values are once, few, many and, for expanded clones, a class.

V: TRBV20-1
size: few
length: 11
J: TRBJ2-5
D: .
CDR3: CSASGLETQYF
DNA: TGCAGTGCTAGTGGCTTGGAGACCCAGTACTTC

V: TRBV29-1
size: few
length: 14
J: TRBJ2-2
D: .
CDR3: CTVTGGVNTGELFF
DNA: TGCACCGTCACCGGAGGTGTGAACACCGGGGAGCTGTTTTTT

V: TRBV9
size: once
length: 18
J: TRBJ2-5
D: .
CDR3: CASSVAAAGQWGQETQYF
DNA: TGTGCCAGCAGCGTAGCGGCCGCGGGACAGTGGGGCCAAGAGACCCAGTACTTC

V: TRBV27
size: few
length: 16
J: TRBJ2-2
D: .
CDR3: CASPIPRGAYTGELFF
DNA: TGTGCCAGCCCAATTCCTCGGGGGGCTTACACCGGGGAGCTGTTTTTT

V: TRBV28
size: few
length: 14
J: TRBJ2-5
D: .
CDR3: CASSLSGRQETQYF
DNA: TGTGCCAGCAGTTTATCGGGAAGACAAGAGACCCAGTACTTC

V: TRBV2
size: .
length: 16
J: TRBJ2-1
D: TRBD1
CDR3: CASNIWDRATYNEQFF
DNA: TGTGCCAGCAATATATGGGACAGGGCTACCTACAATGAGCAGTTCTTC

V: TRBV28
size: .
length: 15
J: TRBJ2-2
D: .
CDR3: CASSFIGQGTGELFF
DNA: TGTGCCAGCAGTTTTATCGGTCAGGGCACCGGGGAGCTGTTTTTT

V: TRBV4-3
size: .
length: 15
J: TRBJ2-1
D: .
CDR3: CASSQVKSHSDEQFF
DNA: TGCGCCAGCAGCCAAGTGAAGTCCCATTCGGATGAGCAGTTCTTC

V: TRBV6-5
size: many
length: 14
J: TRBJ2-1
D: TRBD1
CDR3: CASSRQGGSNEQFF
DNA: TGTGCCAGCAGTAGACAGGGGGGTTCCAATGAGCAGTTCTTC

V: TRBV29-1
size: .
length: 16
J: TRBJ1-1
D: TRBD1
CDR3: CSVETPDRVVNTEAFF
DNA: TGCAGCGTTGAAACTCCCGACAGGGTGGTGAACACTGAAGCTTTCTTT